This record covers a single T cell receptor beta chain. The antigen is undetermined. The record originates from a study of blood T cells in healthy people across ages. Germline CDR1 is SGHRS and CDR2 is YFSETQ. This CDR3 is built from 14 residues. Trimming removed 5 bases from V and 2 bases from J; junction bases left unmatched: 4. Sample-barcoded 5' priming and a J-beta primer mix drove a second PCR of roughly 6 to 12 cycles. TCRdb passed the 5' RACE reads through MiXCR, listing each CDR3 protein once. The sample yields fewer than 2,000,000 distinct CDR3 sequences, 30% to 35% seen once. The study, taken as a whole, reports: More naive CD4+ cells and higher diversity marked long-lived donors relative to aged donors.

Sequenced: blood. The chain employs TRBV5-1 and TRBJ1-5; 7 positions match TRBD1. The TCR comes from a woman aged 30 to 39 in good health. The CDR3 DNA sequence: TGCGCCAGCAGGCATGGGACAGGCAATCAGCCCCAGCATTTT. This gives the protein CASRHGTGNQPQHF.